This T cell receptor beta chain appears in the sequencing data of a study of cytomegalovirus exposure and HLA in healthy donors. General observations from the study: In a later analysis, donors in an Asian-associated ancestry cluster reportedly had fewer N-insertions in productive TCRs than the cohort mean. Available immune exposure information covered CMV serostatus only.

The PCR contained 60 Vbeta and 13 Jbeta primers. The table came from immunoSEQ multiplex PCR; TCRdb's copy has only in-frame clones and leaves some out. The profile shows roughly 100,000 clones, approximately 70% of them singletons. In regard to this clone: The target antigen is unknown.

Sequencing was performed on PBMCs. This TCR derives from a woman between 50 and 59 years old in good health and CMV-seropositive.

The CDR3 spells CSATSGDTQYF. Here the CDR3 DNA reads TGCAGTGCTACGTCCGGGGATACGCAGTATTTT. V gene TRBV20-1 combines with J gene TRBJ2-3; D is undetermined. The V gene lost 4 bases and the J gene lost 6 bases, with 8 bases spanning the gap. Germline CDR1 is DFQATT and CDR2 is SNEGSKA (reference sequence). The CDR3 totals 11 residues.